One and the same sample provided the 24 T cell receptor beta chains below, sequenced in a study of T cells in Graves' hyperthyroidism and ophthalmopathy. Amplified TCR beta CDR3 regions derived from RNA transcripts. HTBI primers were the set used in a first-round RT-PCR of the TCR CDR3. TCRdb reprocessed the multiplex PCR reads via MiXCR and lists one record per CDR3 protein. The repertoire holds approximately 590,000 distinct CDR3 sequences, with 40% to 55% as singletons. The sample comprised peripheral blood or thyroid tissue (not recorded which). These receptors were collected from a woman under 30 with Graves' hyperthyroidism.

This clonotype showed up many times. The chain employs TRBV29-1 and TRBJ2-7, with 7 bases lining up with TRBD1. Germline CDR1 SQVTM, CDR2 ANQGSEA. This CDR3 has 13 residues. Germline trimming cut 7 bases from V and 0 bases from J; bases unmatched to any gene: 6. This CDR3 is CSAAGTVSYEQYF. The CDR3 DNA follows: TGCAGCGCCGCTGGGACAGTCTCCTACGAGCAGTACTTC.

About this clonotype: Being one base from a much bigger clone, this may be a read error. The chain combines TRBV10-3 with TRBJ2-2, with TRBD1 as a possible D gene (5 bases). CDR1 and CDR2 from the germline V gene are ENHRY and SYGVKD. CDR3 length equals 14 residues. The CDR3 nucleotides read TGTGCCATCAGTAAGTCGACAGCCACCGGGGAGCTGTTTTTT. Residues: CAISKSTATGELFF.

This clonotype was counted at least ten times. Relative to the germline gene, one junction end is altered; a read error may explain this. This chain joins TRBV10-3 and TRBJ1-2; the match to TRBD1 covers 11 bases. The CDR3 spans 13 residues. Germline CDR1 ENHRY, CDR2 SYGVKD. The CDR3 loop reads CASSADRGRGYTF. The CDR3 DNA is TGTGCCAGCAGTGCGGACAGGGGGCGCGGCTACACCTTC.

On this clonotype: Relative to the germline gene, one junction end is altered; a read error may explain this. The rearrangement uses TRBV7-8 and TRBJ1-4; D ambiguous. Germline CDR1 is SGHVS and CDR2 is FQNEAQ. CDR3 size: 16 residues. The DNA for the CDR3 is TGTGCCAGCAGCCCCTCCCCCACAGCAACTAATGAAAAACTATTTTTT. Its translation is CASSPSPTATNEKLFF.

The rearrangement links TRBV20-1 to TRBJ1-5; D gene ambiguous. V lost 3 bases and J lost 8, with 11 bases in between. Germline CDR1 and CDR2: DFQATT and SNEGSKA (reference sequence). This CDR3 has 12 amino acids. In DNA form, the CDR3 reads TGCAGTGCTAGTTTGCGCGAGGAGCCCCAGCATTTT. Translating it yields CSASLREEPQHF.

The V and J genes are TRBV24-1 and TRBJ2-5; D possibly matches TRBD1 or TRBD2 (6 bases each). V was shortened by 4 bases and J by 7 bases, with 21 bases between the two germline ends. CDR3 length equals 16 residues. Per germline, CDR1 KGHDR and CDR2 SFDVKD. CDR3 nucleotide sequence: TGTGCCACCAGTGACCCGGGAGTGGGGAAGGGGGGGACCCAGTACTTC. This gives the protein CATSDPGVGKGGTQYF.

Points on this clonotype: The junction departs from germline at one end; a sequencing error may be responsible. This chain joins TRBV7-7 and TRBJ2-5, with D possibly matching TRBD2 (7 bases). The length of the CDR3 is 14 residues. Germline CDR1 is SSHAT and CDR2 is FNYEAQ (reference sequence). The chain's CDR3 is CASSLEGGKETQCF. The CDR3 region has the DNA TGTGCTAGCAGCTTAGAGGGGGGGAAAGAGACCCAGTGCTTC.

This clonotype was observed at least ten times. The J gene is TRBJ1-2, the V gene TRBV7-9; D gene ambiguous. V dropped 5 bases and J dropped 4 bases, with 20 bases sitting between them. CDR1 SEHNR and CDR2 FQNEAQ come from the germline V gene (reference sequence). The CDR3 covers 16 residues. The CDR3 DNA sequence: TGTGCCAGCAGCCTAGGGCCTGGGTCGTCTGGCTATGGCTACACCTTC. Translation gives CASSLGPGSSGYGYTF.

The chain uses TRBV10-2 and TRBJ1-1, with D hard to call. V was pared by 4 bases and J by 3 bases, with 6 bases between. Germline V gene data show CDR1 as WSHSY and CDR2 as SAAADI. This CDR3 is 12 amino acids long. CDR3 in amino acids: CASSGQYTEAFF. The CDR3 DNA is TGCGCCAGCAGTGGGCAGTACACTGAAGCTTTCTTT.

This clonotype was counted many times. The chain couples TRBV2 to TRBJ1-4, with a weak D call TRBD1 (5 bases). Germline loops: CDR1 SNHLY, CDR2 FYNNEI. V lost 1 base to trimming and J lost 5 bases, with 11 bases between them. The CDR3 spans 15 residues. In nucleotides, the CDR3 is TGTGCCAGCAGTGAAGTCGGGACGGTGAATGAAAAACTGTTTTTT. Amino acid sequence: CASSEVGTVNEKLFF.

Comments on this clonotype: The junction departs from germline at one end; a sequencing error may be responsible. The J gene is TRBJ1-6, the V gene TRBV7-2; D remains ambiguous. The CDR3 contains 15 residues. Germline assignment: CDR1 SGHTA and CDR2 FQGNSA. CDR3 sequence: CGSSPDVIYNSPLHF. DNA of the CDR3: TGTGGCAGCAGCCCCGACGTGATATATAATTCACCCCTCCACTTT.

The rearrangement uses TRBV7-7 and TRBJ2-2; D is unresolved. The CDR3 contains 16 residues. The V gene lost 3 bases and the J gene lost 0 bases, with 11 bases spanning the gap. Per the germline V gene, CDR1 is SSHAT and CDR2 is FNYEAQ (reference sequence). CDR3 amino acids: CASSLRIFANTGELFF. DNA of the CDR3: TGTGCCAGCAGCTTGCGTATTTTCGCGAACACCGGGGAGCTGTTTTTT.

In this sample, this clonotype turned up a few times. An end of the junction does not agree with germline; a read error may underlie this. V usage is TRBV25-1 and J usage is TRBJ1-2; no firm D call. In germline, CDR1 is MGHDK, CDR2 SYGVNS. The CDR3 spans 14 residues. CDR3 in DNA: TGCGCCAGCAGCCAAGACAAGATTAACTATGGCTACACCTTC. It yields the protein CASSQDKINYGYTF.

In the case of this clonotype: Compared with germline, one end of the junction differs, possibly owing to a read error. The genes are TRBV10-3 and TRBJ1-2; D is perhaps TRBD1 (6 bases). CDR1 ENHRY and CDR2 SYGVKD come from the germline V gene. This CDR3 has 14 residues. The CDR3 sequence: CANSDRLILYGYTF. CDR3 DNA sequence: TGTGCCAACAGTGACAGGCTCATCCTCTATGGCTACACCTTC.

The CDR3 is CASSSISGIQETQYF. CDR3 nucleotides: TGTGCCAGCAGCTCGATATCAGGAATCCAAGAGACCCAGTACTTC. This chain connects TRBV7-2 to TRBJ2-5, with no clear D. Per germline, CDR1 SGHTA and CDR2 FQGNSA. The CDR3 covers 15 residues. V lost 4 bases, J lost 1 base, and 13 bases lay in between. Full variable domain (rest looked up from reference TRBV7-2 and TRBJ2-5): GAGVSQSPSNKVTEKGKDVELRCDPISGHTALYWYRQSLGQGLEFLIYFQGNSAPDKSGLPSDRFSAERTGGSVSTLTIQRTQQEDSAVYLCASSSISGIQETQYFGPGTRLLVL.

The chain links TRBV7-8 to TRBJ2-7, with D perhaps matching TRBD2 (6 bases). Trimming took 3 bases from V and 5 from J, leaving 8 bases between them. Germline-derived CDR1 and CDR2 are SGHVS and FQNEAQ. The CDR3 consists of 12 residues. The CDR3 is CASSFGTHEQYF. DNA for the CDR3: TGTGCCAGCAGCTTCGGGACTCACGAGCAGTACTTC.

There are a few counts of this clonotype. The rearrangement joins TRBV7-2 to TRBJ1-3; a possible D gene is TRBD1 (6 bases). The CDR3 is 15 residues long. V was trimmed by 0 bases and J by 4 bases, leaving 10 bases between them. Germline CDR1 and CDR2: SGHTA and FQGNSA. The CDR3 DNA reads as TGTGCCAGCAGCTTAGCGCAGGGGACGGGAAACACCATATATTTT. Amino acids: CASSLAQGTGNTIYF.

This clonotype was counted a single time. The chain recombines TRBV7-8 with TRBJ1-5; D unclear. V lost 6 bases and J 7 bases, leaving 13 bases between the germline ends. The germline V gene encodes CDR1 SGHVS and CDR2 FQNEAQ. The length of the CDR3 is 13 residues. The CDR3 spells CASRTTVGQPQHF. CDR3 sequence (DNA): TGTGCCAGCAGGACAACAGTGGGGCAGCCCCAGCATTTT.

This clonotype occurred a few times. CDR3 region: CASSTTGVSYEQYF. CDR3 nucleotide sequence: TGTGCCAGTAGTACCACAGGGGTCTCCTACGAGCAGTACTTC. The V gene is TRBV19, the J gene TRBJ2-7, with 7 positions matching TRBD1. Trimming cost V 4 bases and J 0 bases; bases outside gene matches: 3. Germline lookup yields CDR1 LNHDA and CDR2 SQIVND (reference sequence). CDR3 length: 14 residues.

The chain uses TRBV10-3 and TRBJ2-6; D possibly uses TRBD1 or TRBD2 (5 bases each). Trimming pared 10 bases from V and 0 bases from J, leaving 22 bases between. Germline assignment: CDR1 ENHRY and CDR2 SYGVKD. This CDR3 spans 18 amino acids. For the CDR3, the DNA is TGTGCCAGCAGCTGGCAATGGGGGAAAAGCTCTGGGGCCAACGTCCTGACTTTC. This gives the protein CASSWQWGKSSGANVLTF.

In its sample, this clonotype was seen many times. The rearrangement uses TRBV24-1 and TRBJ2-2; D is unclear. The CDR3 is 14 residues long. V was cut by 4 bases and J by 6 bases, with 11 bases left in between. The germline CDR1 and CDR2 sequences are KGHDR and SFDVKD. The CDR3 DNA sequence: TGTGCCACCAGTGACCCCGTCGGAGCCGGGGAGCTGTTTTTT. Translating gives CATSDPVGAGELFF.

CDR3 DNA: TGTGCCAGCAAAAGACAGGAAGATTATGGCTACACCTTC. This translates into CASKRQEDYGYTF. This chain uses TRBV5-2 with TRBJ1-2; the table's D call of TRBD1 was not tested on the DNA. TRBV5-2 is tagged as a pseudogene. The CDR3 covers 13 residues.

V is TRBV7-2 and J is TRBJ2-7; 7 bases are shared with TRBD2. There are 16 residues in the CDR3. Trimming took 0 bases from V and 1 from J; bases not matched to a gene: 6. Germline values: CDR1 SGHTA, CDR2 FQGNSA. The CDR3 DNA reads TGTGCCAGCAGCTTAGCGGGAGGGCCGGGTTCCTACGAGCAGTACTTC. Translation gives CASSLAGGPGSYEQYF.

In its sample, this clonotype was seen a few times. The rearrangement uses TRBV5-1 and TRBJ2-5; D not certain. The CDR3 runs 15 residues. V was cut by 7 bases and J by 0 bases, with 16 bases left in between. CDR1 SGHRS and CDR2 YFSETQ come from the germline V gene. The CDR3 here is CASAKVSRNQETQYF. The CDR3 DNA follows: TGCGCCAGCGCCAAAGTTTCTCGGAACCAAGAGACCCAGTACTTC.